The T cell receptor (beta chain) under discussion was sequenced for a study of chemoradiotherapy in HPV16-positive cancers. Germline V gives CDR1 LNHDA, CDR2 SQIVND (reference sequence). This CDR3 is 13 amino acids long. Between the trimmed V and J ends, which lost 3 bases and 7 bases, there was a span of 12 bases. The protocol was immunoSEQ multiplex PCR, while the TCRdb copy is restricted to in-frame clones and leaves out a portion. The table includes 10,000 or so clones, 65% to 85% detected once. Regarding this clone: The antigen is unknown.

General observations from the study: The functional HPV-specific definition rests on just two HPV16-positive patients.

V usage is TRBV19 and J usage is TRBJ1-2; D is possibly TRBD1 (6 bases). Material: blood, obtained from a patient who underwent chemoradiotherapy. This receptor was taken from a human donor with HPV-associated anogenital cancer. CDR3 nucleotide sequence: TGTGCCAGTAGTATGGCAGGGGAGGGTGGCTACACCTTC. The encoded protein is CASSMAGEGGYTF.